The rows below give T cell receptor beta chains drawn from one sample of a study of cytomegalovirus exposure and HLA in healthy donors. This table comes from immunoSEQ multiplex PCR, and its TCRdb copy is limited to in-frame clones, with some not included. The data hold some 140,000 clones, with roughly 80% observed a single time. Sequencing used PBMCs. These receptors were taken from a woman aged 60-75 years in good health and CMV-seronegative. The CDR3 runs from the conserved cysteine through the conserved F or W. D genes are given only for firm matches. Expanded clones are given a class, and other clones once, few, many or no size at all.

>few|NA|TRBV19|TRBJ2-7
CASRRGGSASYEQYF
>NA|TRBD1|TRBV28|TRBJ2-1
CASSSGQGFHEQFF
>NA|NA|TRBV19|TRBJ1-2
CASSMTTNYGYTF
>NA|NA|TRBV5-1|TRBJ2-1
CASSESAYEQFF
>NA|NA|TRBV30|TRBJ2-5
CAWSGTVQETQYF
>NA|TRBD2|TRBV6-5|TRBJ2-1
CASSRLAGQDNEQFF
>NA|TRBD2|TRBV7-3|TRBJ2-1
CASSPAGGGSYNEQFF
>NA|NA|TRBV7-2|TRBJ2-1
CASSLQRNEQFF
>NA|NA|TRBV14|TRBJ1-1
CASSRGRAGAFF
>NA|NA|TRBV19|TRBJ1-1
CATSPTRGTEAFF
>NA|TRBD1|TRBV2|TRBJ1-5
CASRTGGGQPQHF
>NA|NA|TRBV7-3|TRBJ2-6
CASSLVGDSSGANVLTF
>NA|NA|TRBV7-9|TRBJ2-7
CASSSPLGAYEQYF
>NA|TRBD1|TRBV5-4|TRBJ1-1
CASSRPDRGNTEAFF
>few|NA|TRBV30|TRBJ1-2
CAWSPHASEIDRFGINYGYTF
>NA|TRBD2|TRBV7-6|TRBJ2-5
CASSLEASGQETQYF
>once|NA|TRBV18|TRBJ2-7
CASSPGSSHEQYF
>few|NA|TRBV28|TRBJ1-1
CASSLMAGVVNTEAFF
>NA|NA|TRBV19|TRBJ1-2
CATTDSSVIYGYTF
>NA|NA|TRBV6-5|TRBJ1-1
CASSIGVNTEAFF
>few|TRBD1|TRBV2|TRBJ2-1
CASSEYWDSANNEQFF
>NA|NA|TRBV10-3|TRBJ1-5
CAISDRDNQPQHF
>NA|TRBD1|TRBV4-1|TRBJ2-7
CASCRDRGREQYF
>once|TRBD1|TRBV2|TRBJ2-7
CASRWGQGLYEQYF
>NA|TRBD2|TRBV28|TRBJ2-7
CASRPGLAGLEQYF
>NA|NA|TRBV6-5|TRBJ1-2
CASSYSGGNYGYTF